This TCR beta chain came from a study of blood T cell repertoires in COVID-19. In the study overall: Italy, Spain and the United States were the sources of the convalescent and acute COVID-19 samples. T cells, B-cell-depleted T cells, or PBMCs provided the cDNA or gDNA that served as material.

This clone occurred a few times. The V gene's germline CDR1 is LGHDT and CDR2 YNNKEL (reference sequence). The CDR3 has 15 residues. V lost 3 bases and J lost 1; bases outside the gene matches: 5. Per the study methods: Nucleated cell counts were estimated from reference gene primer amplification. Libraries were prepared by immunoSEQ multiplex PCR; TCRdb keeps only in-frame clonotypes and omits some of them. V and J calls and clone size follow that table, whereas D and trimming were derived from the DNA. The table records 140,000 to 150,000 clones, under 90% of them present only once. This sequence originates from a man in his 70s who had recovered from COVID-19. The specimen was peripheral blood. This sequence joins TRBV3-1 (or the pseudogene TRBV3-2) and TRBJ2-5, with TRBD1 identical over 7 bases. The CDR3 loop is CASSQDRMTQETQYF. For the CDR3, the DNA is TGTGCCAGCAGCCAGGACAGGATGACCCAAGAGACCCAGTACTTC.